This T cell receptor beta chain is drawn from a study of cytomegalovirus exposure and HLA in healthy donors. Study-wide points: With further analysis later on, most CMV-associated TCR beta chains appeared HLA-restricted. The authors assumed roughly uniform sequencing depth across donors for presence/absence analyses. Being productive about 90% or about 30% of the time was typical of most TCR beta V segments in an earlier analysis. Serostatus for CMV was the only available immune exposure information.

To note about this clone: No antigen is known for it.

The primer mix had 60 Vbeta and 13 Jbeta primers. The repertoire was sequenced with immunoSEQ multiplex PCR; TCRdb's copy has only in-frame clones and lacks some. The sample gives some 140,000 clones, approximately 73% of which show up once; 1% to 1.5% is in the top ten. Germline CDR1 reads SNHLY; CDR2 reads FYNNEI. The CDR3 has 16 amino acids. Deletions cut 4 bases from V and 2 bases from J, with 17 bases between. The sequenced material came from PBMCs. The chain is built from TRBV2 and TRBJ1-2; possible D gene TRBD1, 5 bases. The sequence was obtained from a woman aged 40-49 years in good health and CMV-seronegative. The CDR3 region has the DNA TGTGCCAGCAGTGGGGCAGGAGGGACGATCAACTATGGCTACACCTTC. Its translation is CASSGAGGTINYGYTF.